The clone carrying this T cell receptor (beta chain) turned up a few times. This entry belongs to a study of regulatory T cells in long-lasting Graves disease. Investigators prepared the TCR beta libraries by applying iRepertoire HTBI primers and Arm-PCR of CDR3 regions. TCRdb re-called the multiplex PCR reads through MiXCR, storing one row per CDR3 protein. The table has more than 350,000 distinct CDR3 sequences, approximately 15% seen once. V was pared by 0 bases and J by 9 bases, with 12 bases of the junction left unmatched. This CDR3 comprises 16 residues. Germline V gene sequence: CDR1 SGHRS, CDR2 YFSETQ. Time point of the sample: newly diagnosed GD, antithyroid drugs for less than 3 months. Construction of the TCR library relied on RNA isolated from PBMCs. This same sample was also taken into another study, of T cells in Graves' hyperthyroidism and ophthalmopathy.

The J gene is TRBJ2-1, the V gene TRBV5-1; 7 bases fit TRBD2. This material consisted of peripheral blood mononuclear cells (PBMCs), taken at new diagnosis, from a patient treated with antithyroid drugs. The sequence derives from a woman aged 25 to 39 with Graves disease. The CDR3 DNA is TGCGCCAGCAGCTTGGTAGGCGGGAGAGTTGAAGGTGAGCAGTTCTTC. This translates into CASSLVGGRVEGEQFF. The full variable domain, its missing parts supplied by reference TRBV5-1 and TRBJ2-1, is KAGVTQTPRYLIKTRGQQVTLSCSPISGHRSVSWYQQTPGQGLQFLFEYFSETQRNKGNFPGRFSGRQFSNSRSEMNVSTLELGDSALYLCASSLVGGRVEGEQFFGPGTRLTVL.